The 15 T cell receptor beta chains in this list originate from one sample, sequenced in a study of T cells in Graves' hyperthyroidism and ophthalmopathy. Amplification of TCR beta CDR3 regions was performed using RNA transcripts as template. HTBI primers were used for first-round RT-PCR of the TCR CDR3. In TCRdb, the multiplex PCR reads were re-called with MiXCR into one record per CDR3 protein. The data contain hundreds of thousands of distinct CDR3 sequences, around 39% of them singletons. Source material: blood. The source of these receptors is a man between 18 and 29 years old with Graves' hyperthyroidism.

The chain carries TRBV2 and TRBJ2-2; D gene unclear. V was trimmed by 7 bases and J by 7 bases, leaving 10 bases between them. The germline V gene has CDR1 SNHLY and CDR2 FYNNEI. The CDR3 runs 12 residues. The CDR3 nucleotides read TGTGCCAGCAAGGTCCCCCACGGGGAGCTGTTTTTT. Its translation is CASKVPHGELFF. The complete variable domain, with remaining parts taken from reference TRBV2 and TRBJ2-2, reads EPEVTQTPSHQVTQMGQEVILRCVPISNHLYFYWYRQILGQKVEFLVSFYNNEISEKSEIFDDQFSVERPDGSNFTLKIRSTKLEDSAMYFCASKVPHGELFFGEGSRLTVL.

The chain has TRBV10-3 and TRBJ1-6; D perhaps matches TRBD1 (5 bases). From germline, CDR1 is ENHRY and CDR2 SYGVKD. Trimming took off 10 bases at V and 11 bases at J, with 27 bases between the two ends. CDR3 length equals 16 residues. CDR3 bases: TGTGCCAGCGGCCGTGGCGGGACCTCGACAATGACACCCCTCCACTTT. Its translation is CASGRGGTSTMTPLHF.

The chain is built from TRBV2 and TRBJ1-5; D might be TRBD1 (5 bases). This CDR3 is built from 16 residues. Germline loops: CDR1 SNHLY, CDR2 FYNNEI. V lost 2 bases to trimming and J lost 2 bases, with 13 bases between them. The chain's CDR3 is CASSERGRGGNQPQHF. In DNA, the CDR3 is TGTGCCAGCAGTGAAAGAGGGCGAGGGGGCAATCAGCCCCAGCATTTT.

This clonotype occurred many times. The chain uses TRBV29-1 and TRBJ1-5; tentatively, D is TRBD1 (5 bases). From germline, CDR1 is SQVTM and CDR2 ANQGSEA. The V gene lost 4 bases and the J gene lost 7 bases, with 14 bases spanning the gap. The CDR3 totals 13 residues. The DNA for the CDR3 is TGCAGCGTTGTTTCCACCCAGGGCCAGCCCCAGCATTTT. This sequence encodes CSVVSTQGQPQHF.

This clonotype was detected only once. For the CDR3, the DNA is TGTGCCACCAGCAGAGACAGCAATTCACCCCTCCACTTT. Protein sequence: CATSRDSNSPLHF. The chain recombines TRBV15 with TRBJ1-6; D is unresolved. V dropped 0 bases and J dropped 7 bases, with 4 bases sitting between them. The germline V gene encodes CDR1 LNHNV and CDR2 YYDKDF (reference sequence). This CDR3 has 13 amino acids.

The chain employs TRBV10-3 and TRBJ1-6; D not certain. The ends were cut back, 10 bases at V and 3 bases at J, with 25 bases in the middle. Germline V lookup: CDR1 ENHRY, CDR2 SYGVKD. The CDR3 contains 18 residues. CDR3 in DNA: TGTGCCACTCCCCGGGGTCCACTACGGCGGATCTATAATTCACCCCTCCACTTT. The encoded protein is CATPRGPLRRIYNSPLHF.

This clonotype showed up many times. The gene calls are TRBV29-1 and TRBJ2-5; 7 nucleotides agree with TRBD2. In germline, CDR1 is SQVTM, CDR2 ANQGSEA. This CDR3 spans 13 amino acids. The V and J ends lost 0 bases and 2 bases, in that order; junction bases with no gene match: 0. CDR3 in DNA: TGCAGCGTTGAAGAGGGACTACAAGAGACCCAGTACTTC. Its translation is CSVEEGLQETQYF.

DNA of the CDR3: TGTGCCACCAGCACCGGGACAGGGTCTCGTCAGCCCCAGCATTTT. Translated: CATSTGTGSRQPQHF. The chain is built from TRBV15 and TRBJ1-5; 9 nucleotides align to TRBD1. V dropped 4 bases and J dropped 6; count of bases not matched to a gene: 7. Germline CDR1 and CDR2: LNHNV and YYDKDF (reference sequence). CDR3 size: 15 residues.

The chain uses TRBV29-1 and TRBJ2-2, with D perhaps matching TRBD2 (6 bases). CDR1 is SQVTM, CDR2 ANQGSEA, per germline. Trimming took 1 base from V and 4 from J, leaving 13 bases between them. This CDR3 comprises 15 residues. The CDR3 reads CSVEAGVGSTGELFF. In DNA form, the CDR3 reads TGCAGCGTTGAAGCGGGAGTCGGGAGCACCGGGGAGCTGTTTTTT.

This clonotype was found a few times. J is TRBJ1-1 and V is TRBV5-1; D gene uncertain. This CDR3 has 13 amino acids. V lost 0 bases and J 5 bases, leaving 8 bases between the germline ends. The germline V gene has CDR1 SGHRS and CDR2 YFSETQ. The CDR3 nucleotides read TGCGCCAGCAGCTTGGATAGGTTTACTGAAGCTTTCTTT. Residues: CASSLDRFTEAFF.

This clonotype was counted only a few times. The chain uses TRBV7-2 and TRBJ2-7; unclear D gene. CDR3 length: 14 residues. Germline values: CDR1 SGHTA, CDR2 FQGNSA. The ends were cut back, 8 bases at V and 0 bases at J, with 14 bases in the middle. The CDR3 protein is CASQDSESSYEQYF. The CDR3 DNA reads as TGTGCCAGCCAAGACTCGGAGAGCTCCTACGAGCAGTACTTC.

There are a few counts of this clonotype. The rearrangement links TRBV12-3 or TRBV12-4 to TRBJ2-7; tentatively, D is TRBD1 (6 bases). V was clipped by 5 bases and J by 6 bases, with 20 bases between them. This CDR3 comprises 15 residues. This CDR3 is CASSGPSGTPGEQYF. As DNA, the CDR3 is TGTGCCAGCAGTGGGCCCTCCGGGACACCGGGCGAGCAGTACTTC.

In DNA, the CDR3 is TGTGCCAGCAGCGCCGACCCCAGCCGGGCTCCCCAGCATTTT. This translates into CASSADPSRAPQHF. The chain couples TRBV9 to TRBJ1-5; D is undetermined. V lost 3 bases and J lost 10, with 17 bases in between. Germline CDR1 reads SGDLS; CDR2 reads YYNGEE. CDR3 length: 14 residues. The variable domain in full, completed from reference TRBV9 and TRBJ1-5, reads DSGVTQTPKHLITATGQRVTLRCSPRSGDLSVYWYQQSLDQGLQFLIQYYNGEERAKGNILERFSAQQFPDLHSELNLSSLELGDSALYFCASSADPSRAPQHFGDGTRLSIL.

CDR3 amino acids: CASSEEGLAVPREQYF. CDR3 bases: TGTGCCAGCAGCGAGGAGGGACTAGCGGTCCCTAGAGAGCAGTACTTC. The gene calls are TRBV9 and TRBJ2-7; 11 nucleotides match TRBD2. Germline CDR1 is SGDLS and CDR2 is YYNGEE. Trimming cost V 3 bases and J 7 bases; bases outside gene matches: 12. The CDR3 loop spans 16 amino acids.

J is TRBJ2-7 and V is TRBV7-2, with D uncertain. The CDR3 extends over 14 amino acids. Germline CDR1 is SGHTA and CDR2 is FQGNSA. With 5 bases removed from V and 0 bases from J, the gap between germline ends came to 11 bases. The CDR3 region is CASSPWTSSYEQYF. The DNA of the CDR3 is TGTGCCAGCAGCCCCTGGACGAGCTCCTACGAGCAGTACTTC.